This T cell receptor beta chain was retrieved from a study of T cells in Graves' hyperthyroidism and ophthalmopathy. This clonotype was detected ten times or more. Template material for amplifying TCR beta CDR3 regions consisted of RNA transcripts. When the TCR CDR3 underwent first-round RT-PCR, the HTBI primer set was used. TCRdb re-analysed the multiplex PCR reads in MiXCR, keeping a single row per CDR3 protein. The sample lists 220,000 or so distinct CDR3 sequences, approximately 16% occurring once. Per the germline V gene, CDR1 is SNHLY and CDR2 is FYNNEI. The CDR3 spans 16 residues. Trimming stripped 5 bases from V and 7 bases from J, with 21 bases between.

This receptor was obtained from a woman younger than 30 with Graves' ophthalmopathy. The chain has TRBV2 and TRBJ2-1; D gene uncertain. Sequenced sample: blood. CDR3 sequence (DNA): TGTGCCAGCAGTCAGGTCGGCCCAACCCTTGGGAATGAGCAGTTCTTC. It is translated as CASSQVGPTLGNEQFF.